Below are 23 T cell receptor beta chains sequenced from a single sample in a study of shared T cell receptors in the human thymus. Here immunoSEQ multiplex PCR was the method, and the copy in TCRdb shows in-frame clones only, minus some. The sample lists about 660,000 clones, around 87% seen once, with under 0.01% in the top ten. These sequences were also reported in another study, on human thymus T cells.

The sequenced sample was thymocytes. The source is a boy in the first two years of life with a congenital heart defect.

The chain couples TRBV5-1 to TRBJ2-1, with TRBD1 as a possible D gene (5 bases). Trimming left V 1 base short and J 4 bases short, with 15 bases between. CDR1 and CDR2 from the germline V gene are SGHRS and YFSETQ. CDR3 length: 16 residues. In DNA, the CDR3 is TGCGCCAGCAGCTTGCGGGCTCCAAGGGGATACAATGAGCAGTTCTTC. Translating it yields CASSLRAPRGYNEQFF.

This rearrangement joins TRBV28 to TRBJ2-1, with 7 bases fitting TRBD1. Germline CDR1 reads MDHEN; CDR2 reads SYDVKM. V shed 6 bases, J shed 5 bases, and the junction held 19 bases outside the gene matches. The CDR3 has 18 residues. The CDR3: CASSPKPRQGIADNEQFF. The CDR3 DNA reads TGTGCCAGCAGCCCTAAGCCCAGACAGGGAATTGCGGACAATGAGCAGTTCTTC.

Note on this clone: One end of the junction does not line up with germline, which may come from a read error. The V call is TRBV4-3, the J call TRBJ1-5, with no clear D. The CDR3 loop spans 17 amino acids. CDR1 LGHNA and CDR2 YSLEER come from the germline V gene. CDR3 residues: CAGSQTIAQSPNQPQHF. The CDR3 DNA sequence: TGCGCCGGCAGCCAAACTATAGCGCAGAGTCCTAATCAGCCCCAGCATTTT.

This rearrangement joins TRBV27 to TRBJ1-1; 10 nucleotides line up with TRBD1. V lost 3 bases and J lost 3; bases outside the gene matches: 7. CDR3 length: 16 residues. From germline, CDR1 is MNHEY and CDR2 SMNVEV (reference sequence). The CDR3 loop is CASSFRGQGPHTEAFF. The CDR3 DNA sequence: TGTGCCAGCAGTTTCCGGGGACAGGGGCCACACACTGAAGCTTTCTTT.

Here the CDR3 reads CASSVVSGGDKYYGYTF. CDR3 in DNA: TGTGCCAGCAGCGTAGTATCAGGGGGCGATAAGTACTATGGCTACACCTTC. V and J are TRBV9 and TRBJ1-2; TRBD1 matches 8 bases. The CDR3 spans 17 residues. Germline V CDR1 and CDR2: SGDLS, YYNGEE. Losses at the gene ends were 0 bases for V and 3 bases for J; bases not matched to a gene: 10.

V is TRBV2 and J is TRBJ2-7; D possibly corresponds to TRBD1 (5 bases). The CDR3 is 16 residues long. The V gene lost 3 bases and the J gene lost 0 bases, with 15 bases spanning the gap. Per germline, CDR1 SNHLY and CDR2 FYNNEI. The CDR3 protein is CASSDRVRSLSYEQYF. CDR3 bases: TGTGCCAGCAGTGACAGGGTTAGGTCCCTCTCCTACGAGCAGTACTTC.

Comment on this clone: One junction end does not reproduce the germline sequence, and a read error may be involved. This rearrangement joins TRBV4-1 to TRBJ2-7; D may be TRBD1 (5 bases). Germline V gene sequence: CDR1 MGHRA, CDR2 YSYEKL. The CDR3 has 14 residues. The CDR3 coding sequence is TGCGCCAGCGGCCATGGGGCAGGGTTCTACGAGCAGTACTTC. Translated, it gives CASGHGAGFYEQYF.

The CDR3 nucleotides are TGTGCTAGCGGGGGGGGGAGCTCTGGAAACACCATATATTTT. Residues: CASGGGSSGNTIYF. The chain has TRBV5-5 and TRBJ1-3; weak D call: TRBD1 (5 bases). The CDR3 contains 14 residues. Germline CDR1 SGHKS, CDR2 YYEKEE (reference sequence).

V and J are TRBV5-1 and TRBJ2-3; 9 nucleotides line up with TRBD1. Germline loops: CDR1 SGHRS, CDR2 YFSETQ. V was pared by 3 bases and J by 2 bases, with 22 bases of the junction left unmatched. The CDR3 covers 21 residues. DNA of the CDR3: TGCGCCAGCAGCTCAGTAGGGCAAGTAGGAAACCGGGACAGGGTCACAGATACGCAGTATTTT. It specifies CASSSVGQVGNRDRVTDTQYF.

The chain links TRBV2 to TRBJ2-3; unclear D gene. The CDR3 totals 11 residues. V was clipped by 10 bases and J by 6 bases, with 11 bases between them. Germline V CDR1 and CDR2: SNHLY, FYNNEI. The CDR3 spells CATRLRDTQYF. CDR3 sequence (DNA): TGTGCCACCAGACTGAGGGATACGCAGTATTTT.

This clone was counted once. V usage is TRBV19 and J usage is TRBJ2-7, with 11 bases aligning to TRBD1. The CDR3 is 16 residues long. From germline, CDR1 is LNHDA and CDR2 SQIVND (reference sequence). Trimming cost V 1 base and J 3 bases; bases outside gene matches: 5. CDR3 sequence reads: CASSIAGQGALYEQYF. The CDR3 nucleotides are TGTGCCAGTAGTATAGCTGGACAGGGGGCCCTCTACGAGCAGTACTTC.

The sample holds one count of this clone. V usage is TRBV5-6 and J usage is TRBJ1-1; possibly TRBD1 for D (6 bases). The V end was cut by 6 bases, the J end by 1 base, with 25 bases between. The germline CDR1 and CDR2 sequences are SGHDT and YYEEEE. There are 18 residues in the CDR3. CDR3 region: CASTPLGGGAKKNTEAFF. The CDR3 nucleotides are TGTGCCAGCACCCCCCTGGGGGGGGGCGCGAAGAAGAACACTGAAGCTTTCTTT. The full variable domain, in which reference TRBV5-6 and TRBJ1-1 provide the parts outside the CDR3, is DAGVTQSPTHLIKTRGQQVTLRCSPKSGHDTVSWYQQALGQGPQFIFQYYEEEERQRGNFPDRFSGHQFPNYSSELNVNALLLGDSALYLCASTPLGGGAKKNTEAFFGQGTRLTVV.

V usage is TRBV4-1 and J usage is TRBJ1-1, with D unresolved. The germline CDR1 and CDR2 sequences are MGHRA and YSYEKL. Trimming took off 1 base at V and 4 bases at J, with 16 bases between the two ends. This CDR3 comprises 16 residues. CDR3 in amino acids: CASSQGVTRAGTEAFF. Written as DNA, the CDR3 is TGCGCCAGCAGCCAAGGGGTTACGCGGGCTGGCACTGAAGCTTTCTTT.

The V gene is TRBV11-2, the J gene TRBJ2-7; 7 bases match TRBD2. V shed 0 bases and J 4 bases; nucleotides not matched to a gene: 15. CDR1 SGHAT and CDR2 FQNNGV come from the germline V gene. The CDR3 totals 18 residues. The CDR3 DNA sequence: TGTGCCAGCAGCTTAGATCCCAGAGGGAGGGGTACTGGGTACGAGCAGTACTTC. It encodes CASSLDPRGRGTGYEQYF.

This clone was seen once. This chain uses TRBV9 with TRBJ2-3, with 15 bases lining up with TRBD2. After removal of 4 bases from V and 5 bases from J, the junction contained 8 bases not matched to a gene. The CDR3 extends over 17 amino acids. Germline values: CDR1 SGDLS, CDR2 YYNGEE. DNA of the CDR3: TGTGCCAGCAGCCCGCGGACTAGCGGGGGGGAAGTAGATACGCAGTATTTT. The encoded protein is CASSPRTSGGEVDTQYF.

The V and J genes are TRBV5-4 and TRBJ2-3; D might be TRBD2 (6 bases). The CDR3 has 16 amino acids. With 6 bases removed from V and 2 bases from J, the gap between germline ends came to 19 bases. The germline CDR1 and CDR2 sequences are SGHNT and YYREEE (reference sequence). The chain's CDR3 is CASKSSGERNTDTQYF. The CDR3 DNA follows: TGTGCCAGCAAGTCTTCGGGGGAGCGGAACACAGATACGCAGTATTTT.

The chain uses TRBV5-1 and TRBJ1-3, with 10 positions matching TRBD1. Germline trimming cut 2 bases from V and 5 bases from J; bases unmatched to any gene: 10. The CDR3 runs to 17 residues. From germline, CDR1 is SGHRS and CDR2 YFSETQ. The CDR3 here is CASSFYPGQGLRNTIYF. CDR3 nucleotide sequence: TGCGCCAGCAGCTTCTATCCGGGACAGGGGCTCAGAAACACCATATATTTT.

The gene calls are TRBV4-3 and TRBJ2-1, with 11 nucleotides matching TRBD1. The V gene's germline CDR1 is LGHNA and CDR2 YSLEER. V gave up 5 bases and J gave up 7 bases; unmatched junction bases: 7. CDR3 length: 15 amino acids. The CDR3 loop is CASSFPGQGVNEQFF. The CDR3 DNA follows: TGCGCCAGCAGCTTCCCGGGACAGGGGGTTAATGAGCAGTTCTTC.

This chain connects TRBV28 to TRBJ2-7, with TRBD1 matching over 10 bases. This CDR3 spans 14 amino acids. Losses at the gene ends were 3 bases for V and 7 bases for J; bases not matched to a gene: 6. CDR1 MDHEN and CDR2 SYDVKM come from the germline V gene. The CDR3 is CASSLPDRGLEQYF. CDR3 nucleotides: TGTGCCAGCAGTTTGCCCGACAGGGGGCTTGAGCAGTACTTC.

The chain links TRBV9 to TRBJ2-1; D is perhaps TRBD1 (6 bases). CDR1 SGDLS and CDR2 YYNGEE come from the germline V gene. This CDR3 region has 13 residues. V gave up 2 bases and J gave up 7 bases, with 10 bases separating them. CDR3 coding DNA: TGTGCCAGCAGCGTTACAGGGAAGAATGAGCAGTTCTTC. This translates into CASSVTGKNEQFF.

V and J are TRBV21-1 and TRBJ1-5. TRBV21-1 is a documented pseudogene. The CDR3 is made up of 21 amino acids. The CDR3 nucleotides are TGTGCCAGCACCACACCCCGCTTGGAGGCAGCTATATTCAATAGCAATCAGCCCCAGCATTTT. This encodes CASTTPRLEAAIFNSNQPQHF.

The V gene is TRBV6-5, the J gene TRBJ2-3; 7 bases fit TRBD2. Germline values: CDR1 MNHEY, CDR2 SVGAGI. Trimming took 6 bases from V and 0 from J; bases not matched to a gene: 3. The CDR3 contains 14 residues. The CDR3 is CASRSGVSTDTQYF. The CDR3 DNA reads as TGTGCCAGCAGAAGCGGGGTGAGCACAGATACGCAGTATTTT.

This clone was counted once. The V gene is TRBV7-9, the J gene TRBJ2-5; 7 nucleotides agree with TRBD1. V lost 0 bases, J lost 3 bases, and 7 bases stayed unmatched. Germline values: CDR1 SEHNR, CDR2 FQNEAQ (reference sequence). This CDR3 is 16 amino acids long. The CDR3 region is CASSLAGQTQEETQYF. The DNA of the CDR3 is TGTGCCAGCAGCTTAGCGGGACAGACTCAGGAAGAGACCCAGTACTTC.